This T cell receptor beta chain was observed in a study of T cell repertoires in cytomegalovirus infection (dated by TCRdb to the late 2010s). Regarding the complete study: Because public TCR beta signatures pointed to carriage of CMV infection together with the matching HLA type, the HLA type of each donor mattered for the analysis. Overall study results and their limits: In both this cohort and an independent cohort of some 350 donors, the cumulative frequency of public TCR beta family members distinguished carriers of CMV infection plus the relevant HLA type. The ex vivo response was dominated by HLA-C-restricted CMV-specific TCR beta clonotypes, which also provided the single most frequent clonotype in two of eight donors.

After removal of 5 bases from V and 5 bases from J, the junction retains 13 bases not matched to a gene. Per the germline V gene, SGHTA is the CDR1 and FQGNSA is the CDR2. The CDR3 numbers 17 residues from cysteine through phenylalanine. Only the CDR3 DNA stays, 51 bases, in frame from base 1. Sequencing was carried out with an Illumina HiSeq 1500. TCRdb reprocessing: public reads trimmed at Q25 with fastp, clones called with MiXCR, in-frame beta chains kept. Records with the same CDR3 protein are collapsed into one entry carrying the most frequent genes and DNA. The sample yields roughly 600,000 distinct CDR3 sequences; around 24% were counted once. The top ten clones comprise roughly 8% of the sample. This clonotype was counted only a few times. Its cognate antigen has yet to be identified. Per-base qualities were not stored, and no clone one base away is much larger.

The chain employs TRBV7-2 and TRBJ2-5; TRBD2 matches 11 bases in the middle. Specimen: CD8+ T cells from PBMCs. The receptor comes from a human donor in good health (CMV status not recorded). Some clones in this sample may be carry-over from other donors' samples. The nucleotide sequence reads as follows: TGTGCCAGCAGCCCCCGGGCTAGCGGGGGGCCGACGGAGACCCAGTACTTC. This translates into CASSPRASGGPTETQYF. Joined to the reference TRBV7-2 and TRBJ2-5 proteins, this CDR3 gives the full variable domain: GAGVSQSPSNKVTEKGKDVELRCDPISGHTALYWYRQSLGQGLEFLIYFQGNSAPDKSGLPSDRFSAERTGGSVSTLTIQRTQQEDSAVYLCASSPRASGGPTETQYFGPGTRLLVL.